One and the same sample provided the 9 T cell receptor beta chains below, sequenced in a study of graft-versus-host responses after intestinal transplantation. Measured with immunoSEQ multiplex PCR; TCRdb has only the in-frame clones, and not every one. This repertoire shows approximately 13,000 clones, roughly 93% found once; its top ten account for under 5%. Material: PBMCs, obtained approximately 35 months after intestinal transplantation. Receptors were obtained from a human patient who received an intestinal transplant, so some T cells may come from the graft donor.

This chain uses TRBV2 with TRBJ1-2; 7 bases map to TRBD1. V trimming: 3 bases; J trimming: 10 bases; junction bases outside the gene matches: 5. From germline, CDR1 is SNHLY and CDR2 FYNNEI. CDR3 length: 12 amino acids. DNA for the CDR3: TGTGCCAGCAGTGAGTATGGGACAGACTACACCTTC. Translated: CASSEYGTDYTF.

By share, this clone counts as large (0.1 to 1%). The genes are TRBV6-5 and TRBJ1-4; TRBD1 matches 7 bases. V lost 2 bases and J lost 8; bases outside the gene matches: 8. CDR3 size: 15 residues. Germline V CDR1 and CDR2: MNHEY, SVGAGI. The CDR3 DNA follows: TGTGCCAGCAGTTACGGGGGGACAGTAGGCGAAAAACTGTTTTTT. Its translation is CASSYGGTVGEKLFF.

V is TRBV9 and J is TRBJ1-2; maybe TRBD1 (5 bases). The CDR3 contains 16 residues. The V gene lost 0 bases and the J gene lost 7 bases, with 19 bases spanning the gap. Germline CDR1 and CDR2: SGDLS and YYNGEE. CDR3 DNA sequence: TGTGCCAGCAGCGTAGGGGAGTGGGACGGAGGGGTTGGCTACACCTTC. Its translation: CASSVGEWDGGVGYTF.

V usage is TRBV6-6 and J usage is TRBJ2-7; 7 bases map to TRBD1. Germline CDR1 reads MNHNY; CDR2 reads SVGAGI (reference sequence). V was clipped by 4 bases and J by 2 bases; unmatched bases: 2. The CDR3 consists of 13 residues. The CDR3 region is CASSWDSTYEQYF. The CDR3 coding sequence is TGTGCCAGCAGTTGGGACAGTACCTACGAGCAGTACTTC.

The chain couples TRBV5-1 to TRBJ2-2; D is uncertain. Between the trimmed V and J ends, which lost 3 bases and 2 bases, there was a span of 17 bases. Germline V gene lookup returns CDR1 SGHRS and CDR2 YFSETQ. The CDR3 is 17 residues long. DNA for the CDR3: TGCGCCAGCAGCTCTAACCCTCCGAGACACAACACCGGGGAGCTGTTTTTT. It codes for CASSSNPPRHNTGELFF.

This clone was detected once. The chain combines TRBV9 with TRBJ2-2; D uncertain. The V end was cut by 3 bases, the J end by 4 bases, with 16 bases between. This CDR3 has 16 amino acids. Germline V gene sequence: CDR1 SGDLS, CDR2 YYNGEE. CDR3 sequence: CASSEYNEPLTGELFF. The CDR3 bases are TGTGCCAGCAGCGAGTACAACGAACCCCTCACCGGGGAGCTGTTTTTT.

This clone has more than one count but fewer than ten. This chain uses TRBV7-6 with TRBJ2-3; D remains unclear. This CDR3 spans 13 amino acids. Germline V CDR1 and CDR2: SGHVS, FNYEAQ. V was pared by 3 bases and J by 2 bases, with 6 bases between. In DNA, the CDR3 is TGTGCCAGCAGCTTTGGGTCCACAGATACGCAGTATTTT. This translates into CASSFGSTDTQYF.

V usage is TRBV7-9 and J usage is TRBJ1-1; D is possibly TRBD1 (6 bases). This CDR3 contains 13 residues. The germline V and J ends were trimmed by 6 bases and 4 bases, with 12 bases remaining between them. Germline V gene sequence: CDR1 SEHNR, CDR2 FQNEAQ (reference sequence). Here the CDR3 reads CASRGGGSTEAFF. The DNA of the CDR3 is TGTGCCAGCAGAGGAGGGGGGAGCACTGAAGCTTTCTTT.

The chain links TRBV6-1 to TRBJ1-1, with D possibly matching TRBD1 (6 bases). The V end was cut by 2 bases, the J end by 3 bases, with 7 bases between. Germline CDR1 is MNHNS and CDR2 is SASEGT. The CDR3 length is 13 residues. The chain's CDR3 is CASSETGYTEAFF. The CDR3 nucleotides read TGTGCCAGCAGTGAAACAGGGTACACTGAAGCTTTCTTT.